These 25 T cell receptor beta chains were all obtained from the same sample, sequenced in a study of cytomegalovirus exposure and HLA in healthy donors. This PCR relied on a set of 60 Vbeta primers and 13 Jbeta primers. Libraries were prepared by immunoSEQ multiplex PCR; TCRdb keeps only in-frame clonotypes and omits some of them. The sample shows approximately 180,000 clones, and about 6.8% sits with its ten largest clones. The source material was PBMCs. The origin of the receptors is a man aged 25-45 years in good health and CMV-seronegative.

The V call is TRBV6-1, the J call TRBJ2-7, with D tentatively TRBD2 (5 bases). The CDR3 consists of 13 residues. CDR1 and CDR2 from the germline V gene are MNHNS and SASEGT. V was pared by 2 bases and J by 9 bases, with 14 bases between. CDR3 amino acids: CASSELIGRGQYF. The DNA of the CDR3 is TGTGCCAGCAGTGAATTAATAGGACGGGGGCAGTACTTC.

V is TRBV10-3 and J is TRBJ2-7, with 9 bases aligning to TRBD2. This CDR3 is built from 16 residues. Trimming cost V 3 bases and J 2 bases; bases outside gene matches: 8. CDR1 is ENHRY and CDR2 is SYGVKD in the germline V gene. The CDR3 DNA follows: TGTGCCATCAGTGATCGTTCCGGGACTAGCCCCTACGAGCAGTACTTC. Its protein is CAISDRSGTSPYEQYF.

The chain is built from TRBV5-4 and TRBJ1-3; D ambiguous. With 4 bases removed from V and 3 bases from J, the gap between germline ends came to 8 bases. Germline V lookup: CDR1 SGHNT, CDR2 YYREEE (reference sequence). The CDR3 length is 13 residues. The CDR3 nucleotides are TGTGCCAGCAGCCTCAGAGGTGGAAACACCATATATTTT. Protein: CASSLRGGNTIYF.

The chain couples TRBV7-2 to TRBJ2-5; 10 bases match TRBD1. The germline V gene has CDR1 SGHTA and CDR2 FQGNSA. The CDR3 has 15 residues. With V trimmed by 3 bases and J by 4 bases, 5 bases remained unmatched. CDR3 protein: CASSFKTGGLETQYF. The CDR3 bases are TGTGCCAGCAGCTTTAAGACAGGGGGCTTAGAGACCCAGTACTTC.

V is TRBV7-9 and J is TRBJ2-7; D may be TRBD2 (5 bases). Trimming stripped 3 bases from V and 1 base from J, with 10 bases between. Germline V gene lookup returns CDR1 SEHNR and CDR2 FQNEAQ (reference sequence). The CDR3 spans 14 residues. In DNA, the CDR3 is TGTGCCAGCAGCTTCTTCGGGGAATCCTACGAGCAGTACTTC. Protein sequence: CASSFFGESYEQYF.

The chain has TRBV7-9 and TRBJ1-2, with TRBD1 as a possible D gene (5 bases). The CDR3 contains 18 residues. V lost 4 bases to trimming and J lost 0 bases, with 21 bases between them. Germline CDR1 SEHNR, CDR2 FQNEAQ (reference sequence). The CDR3 is CASSSAGAGNHANYGYTF. DNA for the CDR3: TGTGCCAGCAGCTCTGCTGGGGCAGGGAACCATGCTAACTATGGCTACACCTTC.

The chain uses TRBV5-1 and TRBJ2-3; 9 bases map to TRBD2. Trimming at V came to 0 bases and at J to 3 bases, leaving 2 bases not matched to a gene. CDR1 is SGHRS and CDR2 is YFSETQ in the germline V gene. The CDR3 length is 15 residues. CDR3 residues: CASSLGGGETDTQYF. DNA of the CDR3: TGCGCCAGCAGCTTGGGCGGGGGGGAAACAGATACGCAGTATTTT. Looking up the rest from reference TRBV5-1 and TRBJ2-3 gives the full variable domain: KAGVTQTPRYLIKTRGQQVTLSCSPISGHRSVSWYQQTPGQGLQFLFEYFSETQRNKGNFPGRFSGRQFSNSRSEMNVSTLELGDSALYLCASSLGGGETDTQYFGPGTRLTVL.

V and J are TRBV7-9 and TRBJ1-1, with 7 nucleotides matching TRBD1. The CDR3 length is 13 residues. The V gene's germline CDR1 is SEHNR and CDR2 FQNEAQ (reference sequence). Losses at the gene ends were 6 bases for V and 3 bases for J; bases not matched to a gene: 4. The CDR3, as DNA: TGTGCCAGCAGTTCACAGGGGTACACTGAAGCTTTCTTT. Residues: CASSSQGYTEAFF.

J is TRBJ2-7 and V is TRBV28, with a possible D match to TRBD2 (6 bases). Trimming cost V 11 bases and J 6 bases, with 17 bases left between them. CDR3 length: 12 amino acids. In germline, CDR1 is MDHEN, CDR2 SYDVKM. CDR3 residues: CAGSGGPREQYF. CDR3 bases: TGTGCCGGGTCCGGGGGACCTCGCGAGCAGTACTTC.

J is TRBJ2-3 and V is TRBV19; 8 bases map to TRBD1. With V trimmed by 2 bases and J by 3 bases, 10 bases remained unmatched. CDR3 size: 17 residues. CDR1 is LNHDA and CDR2 is SQIVND in the germline V gene (reference sequence). For the CDR3, the DNA is TGTGCCAGTAGTATAAGCCAGGACAGGGTTTATACAGATACGCAGTATTTT. Encoded protein: CASSISQDRVYTDTQYF.

V gene TRBV5-1 combines with J gene TRBJ1-4; 8 bases agree with TRBD1. The length of the CDR3 is 15 residues. The germline V gene has CDR1 SGHRS and CDR2 YFSETQ. V shed 4 bases and J 8 bases; nucleotides not matched to a gene: 10. CDR3 in amino acids: CASSSKGTGLEKLFF. CDR3 bases: TGCGCCAGCAGCAGCAAAGGGACAGGACTCGAAAAACTGTTTTTT.

The genes are TRBV10-3 and TRBJ2-3, with 15 bases fitting TRBD2. V trimming: 6 bases; J trimming: 2 bases; junction bases outside the gene matches: 6. The CDR3 is 17 amino acids. Germline values: CDR1 ENHRY, CDR2 SYGVKD. The CDR3 protein is CAIRTGLAGGSTDTQYF. CDR3 bases: TGTGCCATCAGGACGGGACTAGCGGGAGGTTCCACAGATACGCAGTATTTT.

This rearrangement joins TRBV6-5 to TRBJ2-7, with 8 nucleotides matching TRBD2. V dropped 0 bases and J dropped 4; count of bases not matched to a gene: 8. Germline V gene data show CDR1 as MNHEY and CDR2 as SVGAGI. The CDR3 length is 16 residues. CDR3 protein: CASSYSAGRARYEQYF. The CDR3 DNA is TGTGCCAGCAGTTACTCGGCCGGGAGGGCCAGGTACGAGCAGTACTTC.

This CDR3 is CASSETTGQNYGYTF. CDR3 DNA: TGTGCCAGCAGTGAAACAACAGGGCAAAACTATGGCTACACCTTC. J is TRBJ1-2 and V is TRBV6-1, with D maybe TRBD1 (6 bases). Germline V gives CDR1 MNHNS, CDR2 SASEGT. The CDR3 has 15 amino acids. V lost 2 bases to trimming and J lost 2 bases, with 12 bases between them.

The rearrangement uses TRBV18 and TRBJ1-1; D ambiguous. Germline loops: CDR1 KGHSH, CDR2 LQKENI. The CDR3 has 14 amino acids. V was shortened by 4 bases and J by 7 bases, with 16 bases between the two germline ends. The chain's CDR3 is CASSLPVEGGEAFF. Written as DNA, the CDR3 is TGTGCCAGCTCACTCCCCGTGGAGGGAGGTGAAGCTTTCTTT. Full variable domain (outside the CDR3, taken from reference TRBV18 and TRBJ1-1): NAGVMQNPRHLVRRRGQEARLRCSPMKGHSHVYWYRQLPEEGLKFMVYLQKENIIDESGMPKERFSAEFPKEGPSILRIQQVVRGDSAAYFCASSLPVEGGEAFFGQGTRLTVV.

This chain links TRBV5-6 with TRBJ1-5, with D possibly being TRBD1 (5 bases). With 4 bases removed from V and 3 bases from J, the gap between germline ends came to 14 bases. The CDR3 sequence is 15 residues long. The germline V gene encodes CDR1 SGHDT and CDR2 YYEEEE. The CDR3 here is CASSPDPGNNQPQHF. The CDR3 DNA sequence: TGTGCCAGCAGCCCGGATCCAGGGAACAATCAGCCCCAGCATTTT.

This sequence joins TRBV7-9 and TRBJ2-7, with 10 bases fitting TRBD1. The CDR3 extends over 14 amino acids. J gave up 9 bases and V 5 bases, and 10 bases lay outside the gene matches. Germline loops: CDR1 SEHNR, CDR2 FQNEAQ (reference sequence). CDR3 in DNA: TGTGCCAGCAGCCCAATGACAGGGGGCGGATGGCAGTACTTC. The encoded protein is CASSPMTGGGWQYF. The full variable domain, its missing parts supplied by reference TRBV7-9 and TRBJ2-7, is DTGVSQNPRHKITKRGQNVTFRCDPISEHNRLYWYRQTLGQGPEFLTYFQNEAQLEKSRLLSDRFSAERPKGSFSTLEIQRTEQGDSAMYLCASSPMTGGGWQYFGPGTRLTVT.

The rearrangement links TRBV11-2 to TRBJ2-1; TRBD2 matches 8 bases. CDR1 SGHAT and CDR2 FQNNGV come from the germline V gene. The length of the CDR3 is 17 residues. The V and J ends lost 5 bases and 8 bases, in that order; junction bases with no gene match: 17. For the CDR3, the DNA is TGTGCCAGCAGCCGCCCGACGGGGAGCGGGAGTTCCTATGAGCAGTTCTTC. Protein: CASSRPTGSGSSYEQFF.

V and J are TRBV5-6 and TRBJ2-1; TRBD1 is a possible D gene (5 bases). From germline, CDR1 is SGHDT and CDR2 YYEEEE. Trimming removed 5 bases from V and 0 bases from J, with 12 bases in between. The CDR3 is 15 residues long. This CDR3 reads CASSLGANSYNEQFF. The CDR3 DNA follows: TGTGCCAGCAGTTTAGGGGCTAACTCCTACAATGAGCAGTTCTTC.

As to this clone: The sample holds other DNA sequences that translate to the same CDR3. V and J are TRBV5-1 and TRBJ2-3; 13 bases agree with TRBD2. The V gene's germline CDR1 is SGHRS and CDR2 YFSETQ. With 0 bases clipped from V and 0 bases from J, the junction kept 4 bases outside the gene matches. The CDR3 runs to 18 residues. The DNA for the CDR3 is TGCGCCAGCAGCTTGGTCGGGACTAGCGGGGTTAGCACAGATACGCAGTATTTT. It yields the protein CASSLVGTSGVSTDTQYF. Full variable domain (missing parts from reference TRBV5-1 and TRBJ2-3): KAGVTQTPRYLIKTRGQQVTLSCSPISGHRSVSWYQQTPGQGLQFLFEYFSETQRNKGNFPGRFSGRQFSNSRSEMNVSTLELGDSALYLCASSLVGTSGVSTDTQYFGPGTRLTVL.

The V and J genes are TRBV14 and TRBJ2-7; D unresolved. CDR1 SGHDN and CDR2 FVKESK come from the germline V gene. This CDR3 spans 11 amino acids. Trimming left V 4 bases short and J 3 bases short, with 4 bases between. The CDR3 sequence is CASSRSYEQYF. The DNA for the CDR3 is TGTGCCAGCAGCCGTAGCTACGAGCAGTACTTC.

J is TRBJ2-7 and V is TRBV4-1, with D possibly being TRBD1 (5 bases). The CDR3 contains 12 residues. Germline CDR1 MGHRA, CDR2 YSYEKL. The V and J ends lost 0 bases and 8 bases respectively, with 8 bases between them. CDR3 DNA: TGCGCCAGCAGCCAAGATTCGGACAAGCAGTACTTC. Its protein product is CASSQDSDKQYF.

The V gene is TRBV5-4, the J gene TRBJ2-2, with D perhaps matching TRBD2 (6 bases). The length of the CDR3 is 14 residues. Germline CDR1 and CDR2: SGHNT and YYREEE (reference sequence). Trimming removed 2 bases at V and 6 bases at J, with 11 bases between. The CDR3 loop is CASSFDGGAGELFF. The CDR3, as DNA: TGTGCCAGCAGCTTTGACGGAGGGGCCGGGGAGCTGTTTTTT.

The rearrangement links TRBV13 to TRBJ2-5; 9 bases are shared with TRBD1. V trimming: 4 bases; J trimming: 8 bases; junction bases outside the gene matches: 8. The CDR3 totals 14 residues. Germline assignment: CDR1 PRHDT and CDR2 FYEKMQ (reference sequence). CDR3 bases: TGTGCCAGCAGCTACAGGGGGCGCACGTTCACCCAGTACTTC. Translated: CASSYRGRTFTQYF.

The chain carries TRBV7-2 and TRBJ1-2; 7 bases are shared with TRBD1. J was trimmed by 8 bases and V by 0 bases; bases with no gene match: 6. The CDR3 is 14 amino acids. Per the germline V gene, CDR1 is SGHTA and CDR2 is FQGNSA. CDR3 protein: CASSLADRARGYTF. DNA for the CDR3: TGTGCCAGCAGCTTAGCCGACAGGGCGAGGGGCTACACCTTC. Based on the CDR3 plus reference TRBV7-2 and TRBJ1-2, the full variable domain is GAGVSQSPSNKVTEKGKDVELRCDPISGHTALYWYRQSLGQGLEFLIYFQGNSAPDKSGLPSDRFSAERTGGSVSTLTIQRTQQEDSAVYLCASSLADRARGYTFGSGTRLTVV.